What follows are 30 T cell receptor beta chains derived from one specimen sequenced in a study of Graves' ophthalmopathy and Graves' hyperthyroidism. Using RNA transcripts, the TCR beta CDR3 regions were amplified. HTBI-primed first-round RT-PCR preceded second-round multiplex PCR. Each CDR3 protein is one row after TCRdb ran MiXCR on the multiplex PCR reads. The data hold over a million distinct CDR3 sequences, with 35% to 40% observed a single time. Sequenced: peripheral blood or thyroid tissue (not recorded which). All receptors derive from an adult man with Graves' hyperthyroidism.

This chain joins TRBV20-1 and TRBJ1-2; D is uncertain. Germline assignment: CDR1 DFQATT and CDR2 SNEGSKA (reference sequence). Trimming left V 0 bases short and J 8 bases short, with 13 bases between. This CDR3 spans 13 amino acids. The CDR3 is CSARDPAGVGYTF. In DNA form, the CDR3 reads TGCAGTGCTAGAGATCCTGCGGGAGTGGGCTACACCTTC.

CDR3 sequence (DNA): TGTGCCAGCAGCGATGGGCAGGGGGCCTACGAGCAGTACTTC. The encoded protein is CASSDGQGAYEQYF. The chain has TRBV3-1 and TRBJ2-7, with 7 bases lining up with TRBD1. CDR1 is LGHDT and CDR2 is YNNKEL in the germline V gene (reference sequence). V lost 5 bases, J lost 2 bases, and 6 bases stayed unmatched. This CDR3 region has 14 residues.

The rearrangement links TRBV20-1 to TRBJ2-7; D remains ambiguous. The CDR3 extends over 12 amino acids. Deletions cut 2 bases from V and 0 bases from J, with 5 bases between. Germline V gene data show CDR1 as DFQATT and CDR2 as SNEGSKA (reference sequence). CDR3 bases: TGCAGTGCTAGACTTCACTCCTACGAGCAGTACTTC. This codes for CSARLHSYEQYF.

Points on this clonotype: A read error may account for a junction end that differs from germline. This CDR3 is CAWGVLRGLRNTEAFF. The CDR3 DNA sequence: TGTGCCTGGGGTGTACTTAGAGGCCTAAGGAACACTGAAGCTTTCTTT. This chain uses TRBV30 with TRBJ1-1; no firm D call. CDR1 is GTSNPN and CDR2 is SVGIG in the germline V gene (reference sequence). The CDR3 sequence is 16 residues long.

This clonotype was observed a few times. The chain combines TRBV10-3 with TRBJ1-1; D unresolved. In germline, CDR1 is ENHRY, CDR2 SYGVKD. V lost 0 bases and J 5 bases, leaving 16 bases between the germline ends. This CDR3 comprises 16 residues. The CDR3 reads CAISESGRTRWTEAFF. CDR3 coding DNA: TGTGCCATCAGTGAGTCGGGTCGGACTAGATGGACTGAAGCTTTCTTT.

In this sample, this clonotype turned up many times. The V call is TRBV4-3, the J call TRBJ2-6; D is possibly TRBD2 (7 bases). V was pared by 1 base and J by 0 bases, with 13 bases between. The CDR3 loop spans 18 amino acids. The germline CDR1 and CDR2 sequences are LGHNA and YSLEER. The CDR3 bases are TGCGCCAGCAGCCAAGGGGGGGGCTCACGCTCTGGGGCCAACGTCCTGACTTTC. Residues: CASSQGGGSRSGANVLTF.

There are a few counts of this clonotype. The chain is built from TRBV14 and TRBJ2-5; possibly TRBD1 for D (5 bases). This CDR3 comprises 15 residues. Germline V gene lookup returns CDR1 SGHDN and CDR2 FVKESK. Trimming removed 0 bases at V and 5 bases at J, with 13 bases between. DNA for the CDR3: TGTGCCAGCAGCCAAGATCAAGGGGCTTGGGAGACCCAGTACTTC. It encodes CASSQDQGAWETQYF. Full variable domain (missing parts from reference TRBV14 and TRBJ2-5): EAGVTQFPSHSVIEKGQTVTLRCDPISGHDNLYWYRRVMGKEIKFLLHFVKESKQDESGMPNNRFLAERTGGTYSTLKVQPAELEDSGVYFCASSQDQGAWETQYFGPGTRLLVL.

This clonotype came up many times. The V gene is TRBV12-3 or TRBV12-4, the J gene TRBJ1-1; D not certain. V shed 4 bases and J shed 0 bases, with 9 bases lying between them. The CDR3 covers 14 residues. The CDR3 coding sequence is TGTGCCAGCAGTTACCTGGGTTTGAACACTGAAGCTTTCTTT. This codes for CASSYLGLNTEAFF.

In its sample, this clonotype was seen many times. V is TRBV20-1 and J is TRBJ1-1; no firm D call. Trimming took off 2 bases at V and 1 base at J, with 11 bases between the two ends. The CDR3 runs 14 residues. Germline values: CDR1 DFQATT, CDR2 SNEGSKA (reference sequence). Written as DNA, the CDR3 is TGCAGTGCTAGATTCAGCAGAAAGAACACTGAAGCTTTCTTT. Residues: CSARFSRKNTEAFF.

The CDR3 DNA sequence: TGCAGCAGTTTAGGGGCGGGGACGAACACTGAAGCTTTCTTT. Translated, it gives CSSLGAGTNTEAFF. The genes are TRBV29-1 and TRBJ1-1; perhaps TRBD1 as D (5 bases). Between the trimmed V and J ends, which lost 8 bases and 1 base, there was a span of 17 bases. There are 14 residues in the CDR3. Germline-derived CDR1 and CDR2 are SQVTM and ANQGSEA. Full variable domain (outside the CDR3, taken from reference TRBV29-1 and TRBJ1-1): SAVISQKPSRDICQRGTSLTIQCQVDSQVTMMFWYRQQPGQSLTLIATANQGSEATYESGFVIDKFPISRPNLTFSTLTVSNMSPEDSSIYLCSSLGAGTNTEAFFGQGTRLTVV.

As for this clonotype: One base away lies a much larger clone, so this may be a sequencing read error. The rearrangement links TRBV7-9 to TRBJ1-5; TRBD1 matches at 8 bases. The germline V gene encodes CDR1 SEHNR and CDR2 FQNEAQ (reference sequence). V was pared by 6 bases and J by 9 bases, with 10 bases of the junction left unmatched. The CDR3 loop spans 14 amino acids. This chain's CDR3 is CASSDRGGRRPQHF. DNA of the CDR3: TGTGCCAGCAGTGACAGGGGAGGACGGCGGCCCCAGCATTTT.

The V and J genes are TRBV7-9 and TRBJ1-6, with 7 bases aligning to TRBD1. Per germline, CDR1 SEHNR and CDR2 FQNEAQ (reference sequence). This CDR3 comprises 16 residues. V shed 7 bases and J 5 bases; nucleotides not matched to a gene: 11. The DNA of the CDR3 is TGTGCCAGCACCCCCTCGGTGGGGACAGATAATTCACCCCTCCACTTT. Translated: CASTPSVGTDNSPLHF. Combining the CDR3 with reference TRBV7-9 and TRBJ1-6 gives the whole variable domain DTGVSQNPRHKITKRGQNVTFRCDPISEHNRLYWYRQTLGQGPEFLTYFQNEAQLEKSRLLSDRFSAERPKGSFSTLEIQRTEQGDSAMYLCASTPSVGTDNSPLHFGNGTRLTVT.

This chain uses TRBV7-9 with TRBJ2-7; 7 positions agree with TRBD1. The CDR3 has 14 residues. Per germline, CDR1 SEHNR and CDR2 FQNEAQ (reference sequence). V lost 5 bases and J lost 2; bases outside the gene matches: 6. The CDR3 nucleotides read TGTGCCAGCAGCACCTCGGGACAGACCTACGAGCAGTACTTC. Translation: CASSTSGQTYEQYF.

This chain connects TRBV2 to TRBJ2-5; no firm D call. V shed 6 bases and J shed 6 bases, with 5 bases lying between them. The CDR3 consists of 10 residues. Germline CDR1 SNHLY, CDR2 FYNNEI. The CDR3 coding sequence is TGTGCCAGCAGGGTACAGACCCAGTACTTC. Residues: CASRVQTQYF.

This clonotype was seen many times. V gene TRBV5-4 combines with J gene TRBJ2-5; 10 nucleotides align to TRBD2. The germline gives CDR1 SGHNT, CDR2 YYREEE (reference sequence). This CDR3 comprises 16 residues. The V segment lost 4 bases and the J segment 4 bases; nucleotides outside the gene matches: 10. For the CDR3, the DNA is TGTGCCAGCAGCCCGAGGCAGCGGGAGGGGGGAGAGACCCAGTACTTC. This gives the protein CASSPRQREGGETQYF.

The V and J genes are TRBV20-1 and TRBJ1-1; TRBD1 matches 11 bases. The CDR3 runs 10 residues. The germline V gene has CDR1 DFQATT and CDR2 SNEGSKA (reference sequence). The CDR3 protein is CRGQGVSTFF. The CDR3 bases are TGCAGGGGACAGGGGGTCAGTACTTTCTTT.

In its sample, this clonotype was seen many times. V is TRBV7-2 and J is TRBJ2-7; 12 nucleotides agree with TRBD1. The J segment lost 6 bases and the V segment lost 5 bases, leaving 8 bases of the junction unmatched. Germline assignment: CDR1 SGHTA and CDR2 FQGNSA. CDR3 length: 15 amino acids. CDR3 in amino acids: CASSPGTGGQVEQYF. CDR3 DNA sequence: TGTGCCAGCAGCCCGGGGACAGGGGGCCAGGTCGAGCAGTACTTC. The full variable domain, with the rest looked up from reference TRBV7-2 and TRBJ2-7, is GAGVSQSPSNKVTEKGKDVELRCDPISGHTALYWYRQSLGQGLEFLIYFQGNSAPDKSGLPSDRFSAERTGGSVSTLTIQRTQQEDSAVYLCASSPGTGGQVEQYFGPGTRLTVT.

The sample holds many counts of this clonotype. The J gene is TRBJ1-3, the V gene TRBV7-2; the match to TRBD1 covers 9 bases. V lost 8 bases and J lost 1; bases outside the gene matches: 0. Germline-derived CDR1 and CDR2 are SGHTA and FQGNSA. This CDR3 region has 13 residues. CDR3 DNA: TGTGCCAGCGGACAGGGGTCTGGAAACACCATATATTTT. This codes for CASGQGSGNTIYF.

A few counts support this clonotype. CDR3 region: CASSQDIYGANVLTF. As DNA, the CDR3 is TGTGCCAGCAGCCAAGATATCTATGGGGCCAACGTCCTGACTTTC. The genes are TRBV4-2 and TRBJ2-6, with D unclear. The germline V and J ends were trimmed by 0 bases and 3 bases, with 6 bases remaining between them. The CDR3 spans 15 residues. Per germline, CDR1 LGHNA and CDR2 YNFKEQ.

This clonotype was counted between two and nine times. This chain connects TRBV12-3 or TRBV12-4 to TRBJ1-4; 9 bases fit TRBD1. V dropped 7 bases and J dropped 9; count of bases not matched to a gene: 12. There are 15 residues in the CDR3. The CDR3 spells CASTLGMDRGKKLFF. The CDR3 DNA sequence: TGTGCCAGCACCCTGGGGATGGACAGGGGTAAAAAACTGTTTTTT.

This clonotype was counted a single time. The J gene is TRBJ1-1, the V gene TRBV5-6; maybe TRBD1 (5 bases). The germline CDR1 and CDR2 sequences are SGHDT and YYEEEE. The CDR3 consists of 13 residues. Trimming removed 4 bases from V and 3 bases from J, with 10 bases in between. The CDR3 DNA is TGTGCCAGCAGCATAGGGGAAGACACTGAAGCTTTCTTT. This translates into CASSIGEDTEAFF. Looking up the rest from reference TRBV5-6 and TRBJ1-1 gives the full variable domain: DAGVTQSPTHLIKTRGQQVTLRCSPKSGHDTVSWYQQALGQGPQFIFQYYEEEERQRGNFPDRFSGHQFPNYSSELNVNALLLGDSALYLCASSIGEDTEAFFGQGTRLTVV.

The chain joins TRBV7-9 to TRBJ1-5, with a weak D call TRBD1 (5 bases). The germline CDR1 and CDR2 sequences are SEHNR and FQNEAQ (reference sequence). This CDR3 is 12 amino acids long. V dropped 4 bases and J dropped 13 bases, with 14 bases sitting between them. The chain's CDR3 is CASSSARGTQHF. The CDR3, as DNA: TGTGCCAGCAGCTCCGCGAGGGGCACGCAGCATTTT.

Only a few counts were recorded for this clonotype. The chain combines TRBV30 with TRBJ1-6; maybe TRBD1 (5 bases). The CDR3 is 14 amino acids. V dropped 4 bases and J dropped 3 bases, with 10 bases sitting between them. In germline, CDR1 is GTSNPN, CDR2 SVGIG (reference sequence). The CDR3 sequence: CAWNSGVYNSPLHF. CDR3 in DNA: TGTGCCTGGAATTCGGGGGTCTATAATTCACCCCTCCACTTT.

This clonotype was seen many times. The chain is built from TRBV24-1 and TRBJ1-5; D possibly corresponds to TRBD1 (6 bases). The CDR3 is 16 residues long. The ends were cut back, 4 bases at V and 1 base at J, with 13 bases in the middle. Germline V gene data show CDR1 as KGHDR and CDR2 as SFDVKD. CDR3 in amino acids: CATSEGRGASNQPQHF. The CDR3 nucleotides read TGTGCCACCAGTGAAGGGCGGGGGGCAAGCAATCAGCCCCAGCATTTT.

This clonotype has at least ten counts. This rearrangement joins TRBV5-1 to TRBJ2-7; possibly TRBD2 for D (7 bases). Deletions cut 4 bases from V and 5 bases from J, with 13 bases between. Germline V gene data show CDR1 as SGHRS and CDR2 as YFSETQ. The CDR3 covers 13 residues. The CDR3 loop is CASSRGGADEQYF. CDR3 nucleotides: TGCGCCAGCAGCCGAGGGGGGGCCGACGAGCAGTACTTC.

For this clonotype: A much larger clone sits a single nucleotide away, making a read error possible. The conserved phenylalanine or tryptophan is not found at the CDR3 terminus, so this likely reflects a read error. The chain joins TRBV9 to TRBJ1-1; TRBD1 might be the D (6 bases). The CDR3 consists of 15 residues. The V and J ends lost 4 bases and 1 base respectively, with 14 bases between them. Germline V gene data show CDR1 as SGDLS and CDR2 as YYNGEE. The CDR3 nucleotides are TGTGCCAGCAGCCCCCCCGGGACAACGAACACTGAAGCTTTCTCT. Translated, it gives CASSPPGTTNTEAFS.

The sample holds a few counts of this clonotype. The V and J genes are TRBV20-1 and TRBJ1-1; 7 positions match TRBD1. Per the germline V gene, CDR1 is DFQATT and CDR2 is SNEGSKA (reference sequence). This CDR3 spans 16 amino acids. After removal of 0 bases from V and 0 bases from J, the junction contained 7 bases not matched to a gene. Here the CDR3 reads CSARDLGTAMNTEAFF. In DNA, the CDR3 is TGCAGTGCTAGAGATCTTGGGACAGCCATGAACACTGAAGCTTTCTTT.

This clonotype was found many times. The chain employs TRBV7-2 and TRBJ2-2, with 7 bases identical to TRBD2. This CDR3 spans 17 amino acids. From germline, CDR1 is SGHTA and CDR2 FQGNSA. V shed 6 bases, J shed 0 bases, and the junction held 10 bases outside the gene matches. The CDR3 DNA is TGTGCCAGCAGTATGTGGCAGACTAGCACGAACACCGGGGAGCTGTTTTTT. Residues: CASSMWQTSTNTGELFF.

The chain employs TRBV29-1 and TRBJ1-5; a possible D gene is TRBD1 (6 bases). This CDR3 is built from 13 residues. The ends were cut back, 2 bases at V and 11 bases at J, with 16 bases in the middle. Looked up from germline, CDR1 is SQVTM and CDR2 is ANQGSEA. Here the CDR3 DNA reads TGCAGCGTTGAACGGGGGGCGGAAAAGACCCAGCATTTT. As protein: CSVERGAEKTQHF.

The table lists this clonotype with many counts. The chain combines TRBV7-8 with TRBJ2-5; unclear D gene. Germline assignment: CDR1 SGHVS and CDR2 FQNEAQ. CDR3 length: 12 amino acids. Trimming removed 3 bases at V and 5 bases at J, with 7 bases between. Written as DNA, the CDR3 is TGTGCCAGCAGCTTTATTTTGGAGACCCAGTACTTC. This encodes CASSFILETQYF.